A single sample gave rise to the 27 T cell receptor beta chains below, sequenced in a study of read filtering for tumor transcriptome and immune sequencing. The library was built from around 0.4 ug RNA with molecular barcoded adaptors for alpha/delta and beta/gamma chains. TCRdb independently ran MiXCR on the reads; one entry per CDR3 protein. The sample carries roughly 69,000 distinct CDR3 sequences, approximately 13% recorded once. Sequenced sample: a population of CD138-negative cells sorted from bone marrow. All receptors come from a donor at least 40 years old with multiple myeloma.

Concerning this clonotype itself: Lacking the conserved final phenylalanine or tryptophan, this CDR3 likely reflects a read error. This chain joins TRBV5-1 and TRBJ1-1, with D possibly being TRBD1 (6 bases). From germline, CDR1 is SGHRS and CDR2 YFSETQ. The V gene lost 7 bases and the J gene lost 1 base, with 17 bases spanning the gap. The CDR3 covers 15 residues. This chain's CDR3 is CASVRAGGPNTEAFL. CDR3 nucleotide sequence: TGCGCCAGCGTCCGGGCGGGGGGGCCGAACACTGAAGCTTTCCTT.

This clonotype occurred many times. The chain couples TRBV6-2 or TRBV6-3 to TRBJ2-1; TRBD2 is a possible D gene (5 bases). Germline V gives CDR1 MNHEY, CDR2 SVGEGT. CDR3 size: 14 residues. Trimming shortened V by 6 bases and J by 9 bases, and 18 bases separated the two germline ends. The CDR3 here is CASSPLASRGEQFF. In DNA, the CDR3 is TGTGCCAGCAGCCCACTGGCTAGTCGGGGTGAGCAGTTCTTC.

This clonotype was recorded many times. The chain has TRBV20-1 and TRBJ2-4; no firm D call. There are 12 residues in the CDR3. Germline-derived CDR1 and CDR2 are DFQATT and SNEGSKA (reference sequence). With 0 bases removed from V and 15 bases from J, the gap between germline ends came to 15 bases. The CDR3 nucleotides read TGCAGTGCTAGAGACGTAGCTGACAATAGGTACTTC. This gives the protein CSARDVADNRYF.

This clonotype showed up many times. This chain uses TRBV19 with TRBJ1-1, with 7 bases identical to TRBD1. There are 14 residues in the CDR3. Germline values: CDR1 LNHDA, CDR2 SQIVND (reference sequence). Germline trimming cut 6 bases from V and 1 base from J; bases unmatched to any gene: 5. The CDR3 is CASRARGANTEAFF. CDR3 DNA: TGTGCCAGTAGGGCCAGGGGGGCGAACACTGAAGCTTTCTTT.

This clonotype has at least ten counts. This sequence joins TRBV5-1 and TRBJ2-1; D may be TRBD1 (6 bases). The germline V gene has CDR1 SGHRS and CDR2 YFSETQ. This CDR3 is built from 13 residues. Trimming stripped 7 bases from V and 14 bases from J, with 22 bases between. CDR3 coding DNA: TGCGCCAGCTCCTTTTCTGTATCAGGGGAAAAGTTCTTC. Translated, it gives CASSFSVSGEKFF.

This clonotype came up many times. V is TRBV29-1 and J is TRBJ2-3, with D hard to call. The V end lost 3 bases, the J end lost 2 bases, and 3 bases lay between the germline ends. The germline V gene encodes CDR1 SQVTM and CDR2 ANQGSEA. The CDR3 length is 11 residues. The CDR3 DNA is TGCAGCGTTGACGCCACAGATACGCAGTATTTT. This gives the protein CSVDATDTQYF.

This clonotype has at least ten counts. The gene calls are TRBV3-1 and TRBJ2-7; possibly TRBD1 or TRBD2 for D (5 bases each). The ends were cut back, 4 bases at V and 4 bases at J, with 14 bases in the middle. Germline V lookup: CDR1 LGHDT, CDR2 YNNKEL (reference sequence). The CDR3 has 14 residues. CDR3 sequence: CASSPTGRQYEQYF. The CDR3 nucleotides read TGTGCCAGCAGCCCCACGGGACGGCAATACGAGCAGTACTTC.

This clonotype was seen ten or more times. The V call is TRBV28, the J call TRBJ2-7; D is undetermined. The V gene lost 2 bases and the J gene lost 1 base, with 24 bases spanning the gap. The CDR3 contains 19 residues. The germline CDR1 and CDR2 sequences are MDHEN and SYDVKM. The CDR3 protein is CASSLDRAASSPLSYEQYF. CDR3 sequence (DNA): TGTGCCAGCAGTTTAGATCGGGCAGCTTCCTCACCCCTATCCTACGAGCAGTACTTC. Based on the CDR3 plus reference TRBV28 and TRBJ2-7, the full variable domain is DVKVTQSSRYLVKRTGEKVFLECVQDMDHENMFWYRQDPGLGLRLIYFSYDVKMKEKGDIPEGYSVSREKKERFSLILESASTNQTSMYLCASSLDRAASSPLSYEQYFGPGTRLTVT.

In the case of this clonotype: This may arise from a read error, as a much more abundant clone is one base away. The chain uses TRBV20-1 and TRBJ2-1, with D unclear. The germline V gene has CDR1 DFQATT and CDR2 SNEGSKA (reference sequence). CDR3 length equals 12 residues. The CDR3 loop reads CSDRLTYNEQFF. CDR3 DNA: TGCAGTGATAGATTGACCTACAATGAGCAGTTCTTC.

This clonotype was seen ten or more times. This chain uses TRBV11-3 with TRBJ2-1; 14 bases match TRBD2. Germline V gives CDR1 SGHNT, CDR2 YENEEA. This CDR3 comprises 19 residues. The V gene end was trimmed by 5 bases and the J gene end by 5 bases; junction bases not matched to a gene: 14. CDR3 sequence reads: CASSLGFEGLAGANNEQFF. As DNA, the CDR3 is TGTGCCAGCAGCCTAGGGTTCGAGGGACTAGCGGGAGCAAACAATGAGCAGTTCTTC.

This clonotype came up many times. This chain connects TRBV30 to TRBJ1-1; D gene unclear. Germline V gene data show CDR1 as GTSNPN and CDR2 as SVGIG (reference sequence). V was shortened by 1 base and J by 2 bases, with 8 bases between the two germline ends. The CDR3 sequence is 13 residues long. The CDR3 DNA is TGTGCCTGGAGTGGCCGAGGCAACACTGAAGCTTTCTTT. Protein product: CAWSGRGNTEAFF.

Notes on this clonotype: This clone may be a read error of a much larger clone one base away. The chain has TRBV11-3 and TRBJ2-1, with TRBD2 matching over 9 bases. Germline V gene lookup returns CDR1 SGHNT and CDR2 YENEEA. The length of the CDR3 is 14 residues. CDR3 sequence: CDSSSGTSRERQFF. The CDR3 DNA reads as TGTGACAGCAGCTCCGGGACTAGCCGGGAAAGGCAGTTCTTC.

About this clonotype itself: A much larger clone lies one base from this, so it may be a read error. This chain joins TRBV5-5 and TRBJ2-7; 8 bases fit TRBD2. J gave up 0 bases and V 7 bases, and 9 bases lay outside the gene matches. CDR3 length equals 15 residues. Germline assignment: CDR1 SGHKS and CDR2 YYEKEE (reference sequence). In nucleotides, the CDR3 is TGTGCCAGCGGCTCCCGGGGGGGAAGCTCCTACGAGCAGTACTTC. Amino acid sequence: CASGSRGGSSYEQYF.

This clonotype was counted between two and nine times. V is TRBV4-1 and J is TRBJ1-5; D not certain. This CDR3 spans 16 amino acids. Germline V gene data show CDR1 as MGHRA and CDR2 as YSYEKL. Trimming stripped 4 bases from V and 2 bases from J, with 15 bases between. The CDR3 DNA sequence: TGCGCCAGCAGCCCCCGAGAAGGATCTGGCAATCAGCCCCAGCATTTT. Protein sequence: CASSPREGSGNQPQHF.

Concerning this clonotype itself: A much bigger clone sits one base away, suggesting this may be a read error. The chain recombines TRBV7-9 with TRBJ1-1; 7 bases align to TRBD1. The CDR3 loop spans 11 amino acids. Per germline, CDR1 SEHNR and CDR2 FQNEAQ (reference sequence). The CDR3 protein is CASSKGAEALF. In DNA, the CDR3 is TGTGCCAGCAGCAAGGGGGCTGAAGCTCTCTTT. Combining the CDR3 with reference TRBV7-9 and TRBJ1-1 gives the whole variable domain DTGVSQNPRHKITKRGQNVTFRCDPISEHNRLYWYRQTLGQGPEFLTYFQNEAQLEKSRLLSDRFSAERPKGSFSTLEIQRTEQGDSAMYLCASSKGAEALFGQGTRLTVV.

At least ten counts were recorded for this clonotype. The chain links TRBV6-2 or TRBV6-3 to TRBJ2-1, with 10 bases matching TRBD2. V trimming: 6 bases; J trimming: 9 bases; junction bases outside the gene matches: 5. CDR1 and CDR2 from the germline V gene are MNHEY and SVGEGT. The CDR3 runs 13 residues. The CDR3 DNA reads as TGTGCCAGCAGGCCTAGCGGGAGAGCTGAGCAGTTCTTC. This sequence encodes CASRPSGRAEQFF.

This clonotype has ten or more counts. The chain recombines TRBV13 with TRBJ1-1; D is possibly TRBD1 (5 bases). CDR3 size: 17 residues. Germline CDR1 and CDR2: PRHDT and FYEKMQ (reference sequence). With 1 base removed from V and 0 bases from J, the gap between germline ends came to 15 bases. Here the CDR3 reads CASSLEFGSGVNTEAFF. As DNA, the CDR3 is TGTGCCAGCAGCTTAGAGTTCGGCTCGGGGGTGAACACTGAAGCTTTCTTT.

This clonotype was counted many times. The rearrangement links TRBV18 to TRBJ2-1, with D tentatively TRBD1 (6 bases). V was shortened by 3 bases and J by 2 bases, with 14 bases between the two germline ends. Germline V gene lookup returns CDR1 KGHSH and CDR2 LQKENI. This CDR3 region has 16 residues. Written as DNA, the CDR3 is TGTGCCAGCTCACCTCTGCACAGGGACCCCTACAATGAGCAGTTCTTC. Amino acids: CASSPLHRDPYNEQFF.

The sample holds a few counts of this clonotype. The CDR3 is CASSQDHPLAGRSGANVLTF. The CDR3 region has the DNA TGTGCCAGCAGCCAAGATCATCCCCTAGCGGGACGTTCTGGGGCCAACGTCCTGACTTTC. This chain joins TRBV14 and TRBJ2-6; 9 bases match TRBD2. This CDR3 is built from 20 residues. Germline loops: CDR1 SGHDN, CDR2 FVKESK. V lost 0 bases, J lost 1 base, and 10 bases stayed unmatched.

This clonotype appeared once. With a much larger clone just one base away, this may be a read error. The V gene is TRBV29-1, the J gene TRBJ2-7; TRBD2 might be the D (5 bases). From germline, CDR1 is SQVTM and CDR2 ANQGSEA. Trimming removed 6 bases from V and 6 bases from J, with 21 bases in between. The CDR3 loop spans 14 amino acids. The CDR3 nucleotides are TGCAGCGTAATACCGGGAAGTCGATCACTCGAGCAGTACTTC. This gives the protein CSVIPGSRSLEQYF.

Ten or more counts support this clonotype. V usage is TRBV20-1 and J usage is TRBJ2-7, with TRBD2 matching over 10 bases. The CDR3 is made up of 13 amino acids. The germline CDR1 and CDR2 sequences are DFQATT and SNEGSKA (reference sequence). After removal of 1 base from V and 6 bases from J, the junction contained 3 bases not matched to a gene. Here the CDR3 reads CSARGLAGVEQYF. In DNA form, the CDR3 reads TGCAGTGCTAGAGGGCTAGCGGGAGTCGAGCAGTACTTC.

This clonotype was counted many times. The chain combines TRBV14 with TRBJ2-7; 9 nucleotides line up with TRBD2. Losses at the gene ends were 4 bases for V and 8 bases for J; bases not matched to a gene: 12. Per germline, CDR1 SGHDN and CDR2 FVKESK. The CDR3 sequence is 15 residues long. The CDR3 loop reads CASSLKAGGVLKQYF. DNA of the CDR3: TGTGCCAGCAGCCTCAAAGCGGGAGGAGTCTTGAAGCAGTACTTC.

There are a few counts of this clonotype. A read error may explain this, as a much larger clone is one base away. The DNA for the CDR3 is TGTGCCAGCAGCTTAGTCGGGAATAGCGGAGATGAGCAGTTCTTC. Translated, it gives CASSLVGNSGDEQFF. The chain employs TRBV7-9 and TRBJ2-1, with D perhaps matching TRBD2 (6 bases). CDR1 and CDR2 (germline): SEHNR, FQNEAQ (reference sequence). Trimming pared 1 base from V and 8 bases from J, leaving 15 bases between. This CDR3 has 15 amino acids.

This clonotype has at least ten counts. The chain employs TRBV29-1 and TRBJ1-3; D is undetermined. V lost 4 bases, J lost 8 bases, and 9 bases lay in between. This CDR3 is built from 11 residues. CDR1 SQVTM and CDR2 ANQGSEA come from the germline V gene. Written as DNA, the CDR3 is TGCAGCGTTGCTCCGCGAGACACCATATATTTT. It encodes CSVAPRDTIYF.

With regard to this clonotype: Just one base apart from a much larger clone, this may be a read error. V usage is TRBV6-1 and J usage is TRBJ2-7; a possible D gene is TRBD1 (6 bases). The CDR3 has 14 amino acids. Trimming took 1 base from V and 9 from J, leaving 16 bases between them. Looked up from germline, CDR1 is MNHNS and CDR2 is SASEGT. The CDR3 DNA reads TGTGCCAGCAGTGAAGTCGGCAGGGGCCACGGGCAGTACTTC. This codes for CASSEVGRGHGQYF.

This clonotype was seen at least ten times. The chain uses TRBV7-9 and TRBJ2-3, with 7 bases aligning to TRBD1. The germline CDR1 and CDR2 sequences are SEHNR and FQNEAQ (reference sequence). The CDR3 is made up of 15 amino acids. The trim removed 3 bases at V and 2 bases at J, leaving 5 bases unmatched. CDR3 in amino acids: CASSFATGLTDTQYF. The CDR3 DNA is TGTGCCAGCAGCTTTGCGACAGGGCTCACAGATACGCAGTATTTT.

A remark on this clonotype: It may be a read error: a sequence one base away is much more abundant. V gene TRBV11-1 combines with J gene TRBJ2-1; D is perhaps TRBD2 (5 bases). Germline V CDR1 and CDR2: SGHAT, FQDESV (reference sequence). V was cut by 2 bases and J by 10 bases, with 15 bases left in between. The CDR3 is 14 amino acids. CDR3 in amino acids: CASSLWRATTEQFF. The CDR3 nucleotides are TGTGCCAGCAGCTTATGGCGGGCCACGACCGAGCAGTTCTTC.